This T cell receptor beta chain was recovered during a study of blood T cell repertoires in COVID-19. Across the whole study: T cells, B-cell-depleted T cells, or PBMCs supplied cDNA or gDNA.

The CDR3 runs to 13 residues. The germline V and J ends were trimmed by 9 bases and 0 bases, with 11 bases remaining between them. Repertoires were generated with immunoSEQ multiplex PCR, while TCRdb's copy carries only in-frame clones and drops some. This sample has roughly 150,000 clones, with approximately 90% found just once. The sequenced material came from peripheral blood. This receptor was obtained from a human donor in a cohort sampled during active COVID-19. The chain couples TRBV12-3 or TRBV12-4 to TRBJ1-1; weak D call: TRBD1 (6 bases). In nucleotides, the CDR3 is TGTGCCAGTCAAACAGGGCTGAACACTGAAGCTTTCTTT. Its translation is CASQTGLNTEAFF.